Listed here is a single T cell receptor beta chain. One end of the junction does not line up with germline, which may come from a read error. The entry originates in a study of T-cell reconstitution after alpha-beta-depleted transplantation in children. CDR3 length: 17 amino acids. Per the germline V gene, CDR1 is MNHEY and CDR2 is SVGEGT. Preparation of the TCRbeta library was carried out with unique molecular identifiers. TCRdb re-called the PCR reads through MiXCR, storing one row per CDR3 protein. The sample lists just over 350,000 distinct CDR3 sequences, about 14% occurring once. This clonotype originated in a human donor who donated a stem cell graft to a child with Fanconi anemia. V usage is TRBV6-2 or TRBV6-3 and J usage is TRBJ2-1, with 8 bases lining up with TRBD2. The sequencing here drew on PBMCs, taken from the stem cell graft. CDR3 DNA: TGTGCCAACAGTTACTCGAGTACGACTAGCGCCTACAATGAGCAGTTCTTC. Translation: CANSYSSTTSAYNEQFF.